These 2 T cell receptor beta chains came from one sample sequenced in a study of glioma-infiltrating T cells. Amplification of TCR alpha and beta CDR3 regions from RNA used iRepertoire nested multiplex PCR. TCRdb ran MiXCR on the multiplex PCR reads and lists one entry per CDR3 protein. The table includes 100,000 to 150,000 distinct CDR3 sequences, around 23% detected once. The sequenced material came from glioma tissue, nonneoplastic brain tissue, or PBMCs (not recorded which). Receptor source: a human donor with low-grade glioma or glioblastoma, undergoing nonglioma brain surgery, or in good health (not recorded which).

In its sample, this clonotype was seen a few times. This chain connects TRBV10-3 to TRBJ2-3, with TRBD2 identical over 10 bases. The CDR3 runs to 16 residues. Losses at the gene ends were 6 bases for V and 2 bases for J; bases not matched to a gene: 8. CDR1 is ENHRY, CDR2 SYGVKD, per germline. The DNA for the CDR3 is TGTGCCATCAGAACAGTACTAGCGGGGCCCACAGATACGCAGTATTTT. It codes for CAIRTVLAGPTDTQYF.

This clonotype was seen repeatedly, ten times or more. The chain joins TRBV5-1 to TRBJ1-1; no clear D. The CDR3 is 15 residues long. Trimming removed 4 bases at V and 5 bases at J, with 18 bases between. Germline V CDR1 and CDR2: SGHRS, YFSETQ. DNA for the CDR3: TGCGCCAGCAGCCCGGGCGGAGGGAGTAGGACTGAAGCTTTCTTT. It translates to CASSPGGGSRTEAFF.